This T cell receptor (beta chain) comes out of a study of blood T cell repertoires in COVID-19 (TCRdb year 2020). For context, the study as a whole: The collaborator samples originated in the United States, Italy and Spain and spanned the acute and convalescent phases of COVID-19. The repertoires were released in a freely available public database meant as a resource for research on the immune response to SARS-CoV-2. HLA class I and class II types, where available, came from metadata supplied by the sample provider rather than from assay-based typing. Sample metadata almost always included a de-identified subject ID, COVID-19 status, age in years and sex. Samples came from the ongoing ImmuneRACE study (first 160 participants) plus 1,254 subjects from 6 global collaborators. The dataset comprised deeply sampled blood TCRbeta repertoires from subjects exposed to, actively infected with, or recovered from COVID-19. The prospective study material was composed of cDNA or gDNA derived from T cells, B-cell-depleted T cells, or PBMCs. Findings and caveats that apply to the study as a whole: Clinical and demographic metadata were provided uncurated, with the amount varying by source and participant.

The immunoSEQ Assay, a bias-controlled multiplex PCR, was used to amplify TCRbeta CDR3 regions from genomic DNA. In the original analysis: Within the assay, amplification of reference gene primers was used to estimate how many nucleated cells each sample contained. Sequence reads were collapsed and filtered to measure the absolute abundance of every unique TCRbeta CDR3 rearrangement. Productive Simpson clonality was computed per sample as the square root of Simpson's diversity index over productive rearrangements. TCRdb limited this immuneACCESS table to in-frame rearrangements with V and J called. A share of clones is missing; checked studies link under half to unresolved V genes, and the rest is unexplained. The V and J calls and clone size come from that table; D and trimming were worked out from the DNA. This sample gives roughly 150,000 clones in total; around 82% of them show up just once. The ten top clones hold roughly 2% of the sample.

The CDR3 contains 16 residues, cysteine and phenylalanine counted. The sequence is cut down to CDR3 DNA, 48 bases in frame from base 1. V and J are trimmed by 4 bases and 3 bases, and the gene matches miss 5 bases of the junction. Based on the germline V gene, the CDR1 and CDR2 sequences are SGHDT and YYEEEE. In the case of this clone: No antigen is known for it. The input lacks base qualities; no much larger clone sits a single base away.

Each collaborating institution followed its own protocols to collect whole blood in K2EDTA tubes. For TCRbeta analysis, collaborator samples were shipped as frozen whole blood, as isolated PBMCs, or as DNA extracted from either sample type. The sequence derives from a woman older than 75 with acute or convalescent COVID-19. The sequenced sample consisted of peripheral blood. The chain employs TRBV5-6 and TRBJ2-6, with 9 middle bases fitting TRBD1. The DNA is TGTGCCAGCAGCAACAGGGGGCGGGGTGGGGCCAACGTCCTGACTTTC. Its protein product is CASSNRGRGGANVLTF. When the CDR3 is completed using the reference TRBV5-6 and TRBJ2-6 genes on either side, the full variable domain is DAGVTQSPTHLIKTRGQQVTLRCSPKSGHDTVSWYQQALGQGPQFIFQYYEEEERQRGNFPDRFSGHQFPNYSSELNVNALLLGDSALYLCASSNRGRGGANVLTFGAGSRLTVL.